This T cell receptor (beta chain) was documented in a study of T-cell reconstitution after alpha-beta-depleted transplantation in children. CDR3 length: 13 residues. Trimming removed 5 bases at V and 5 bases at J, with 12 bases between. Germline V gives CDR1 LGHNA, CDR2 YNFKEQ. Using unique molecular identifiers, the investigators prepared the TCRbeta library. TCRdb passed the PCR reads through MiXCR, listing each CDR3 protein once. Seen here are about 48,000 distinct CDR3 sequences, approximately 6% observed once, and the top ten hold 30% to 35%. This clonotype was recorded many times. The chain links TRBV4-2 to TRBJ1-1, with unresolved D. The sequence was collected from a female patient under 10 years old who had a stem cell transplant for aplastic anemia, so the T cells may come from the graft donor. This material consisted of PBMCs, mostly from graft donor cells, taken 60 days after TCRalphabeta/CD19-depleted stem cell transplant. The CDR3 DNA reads TGTGCCAGCAGCTTTCGACGGGAAACTGAAGCTTTCTTT. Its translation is CASSFRRETEAFF.